These 19 T cell receptor beta chains were sequenced from one sample in a study of early T cells in non-severe SARS-CoV-2 infection (dated by TCRdb to the early 2020s). To prepare the library, 5' RACE was applied. The instrument given in TCRdb is NextSeq 500. TCRdb reran the public reads through fastp at Q25 and MiXCR, keeping productive beta chains. Each entry is one CDR3 protein sequence, shown with its most common DNA and genes. This sample comprises tens of thousands of distinct CDR3 sequences, around a tenth of them detected only once. About 5.4% of the sample comes from the top ten. Material: whole blood, obtained at baseline. The receptors were gathered from an adult who was a healthcare worker with PCR-confirmed SARS-CoV-2 infection or an uninfected control (not recorded which).

There are a few counts of this clonotype. The genes are TRBV27 and TRBJ1-2; TRBD1 matches 8 bases. The CDR3 consists of 14 residues. Per the germline V gene, CDR1 is MNHEY and CDR2 is SMNVEV (reference sequence). Trimming removed 6 bases from V and 4 bases from J; junction bases left unmatched: 7. This CDR3 reads CASRTQGQGYGYTF. CDR3 DNA sequence: TGTGCCAGCAGGACCCAAGGACAGGGCTATGGCTACACCTTC.

This clonotype was detected only a few times. CDR3 protein: CASSYSVAGGAEQFF. DNA for the CDR3: TGTGCCAGCAGTTACTCGGTAGCAGGGGGCGCTGAGCAGTTCTTC. This chain joins TRBV6-6 and TRBJ2-1; 8 bases line up with TRBD1. The J segment lost 9 bases and the V segment lost 0 bases, leaving 7 bases of the junction unmatched. Germline V gene sequence: CDR1 MNHNY, CDR2 SVGAGI (reference sequence). This CDR3 is 15 amino acids long.

The chain employs TRBV20-1 and TRBJ1-5; D possibly corresponds to TRBD1 (6 bases). The V end was cut by 1 base, the J end by 6 bases, with 19 bases between. CDR3 length: 16 residues. Per the germline V gene, CDR1 is DFQATT and CDR2 is SNEGSKA (reference sequence). The CDR3 sequence: CSARGVTGAGSQPQHF. The CDR3 DNA follows: TGCAGTGCTAGAGGGGTAACGGGGGCAGGGAGTCAGCCCCAGCATTTT.

This clonotype was counted between two and nine times. The chain employs TRBV20-1 and TRBJ2-1; 8 positions match TRBD1. The CDR3 is 15 amino acids. Germline lookup yields CDR1 DFQATT and CDR2 SNEGSKA (reference sequence). V was clipped by 3 bases and J by 6 bases; unmatched bases: 10. CDR3 nucleotide sequence: TGCAGTGCTAGGCTGAGGACAGGGATTTTCAATGAGCAGTTCTTC. It translates to CSARLRTGIFNEQFF.

Points on this clonotype: A much larger clone is a single base away; this may be a read error. The chain links TRBV6-1 to TRBJ2-3, with 14 bases that match TRBD2. The V gene end was trimmed by 8 bases and the J gene end by 3 bases; junction bases not matched to a gene: 7. This CDR3 region has 16 residues. The germline gives CDR1 MNHNS, CDR2 SASEGT. The CDR3 spells CASGGLAGVKTDTQYF. The CDR3 DNA reads TGTGCCAGCGGGGGACTAGCGGGAGTCAAGACAGATACGCAGTATTTT.

This clonotype was detected ten times or more. The V and J genes are TRBV2 and TRBJ1-6, with D uncertain. The germline V and J ends were trimmed by 3 bases and 7 bases, with 13 bases remaining between them. The CDR3 is 15 amino acids. Germline lookup yields CDR1 SNHLY and CDR2 FYNNEI. Written as DNA, the CDR3 is TGTGCCAGCAGTGAGAACGGACGGTCAAATTCACCCCTCCACTTT. It encodes CASSENGRSNSPLHF. Full variable domain (rest looked up from reference TRBV2 and TRBJ1-6): EPEVTQTPSHQVTQMGQEVILRCVPISNHLYFYWYRQILGQKVEFLVSFYNNEISEKSEIFDDQFSVERPDGSNFTLKIRSTKLEDSAMYFCASSENGRSNSPLHFGNGTRLTVT.

This clonotype was recorded at least ten times. J is TRBJ1-2 and V is TRBV20-1; D gene uncertain. The CDR3 extends over 13 amino acids. V was cut by 7 bases and J by 11 bases, with 23 bases left in between. The germline CDR1 and CDR2 sequences are DFQATT and SNEGSKA (reference sequence). This CDR3 reads CSVHPLGSAAYTF. The CDR3 bases are TGCAGTGTCCATCCCCTCGGGAGTGCGGCGTACACCTTC.

This clonotype appeared many times. The J gene is TRBJ2-3, the V gene TRBV5-1; 9 nucleotides align to TRBD2. The germline CDR1 and CDR2 sequences are SGHRS and YFSETQ. This CDR3 is built from 16 residues. V trimming: 1 base; J trimming: 5 bases; junction bases outside the gene matches: 8. CDR3 nucleotides: TGCGCCAGCAGCTTGTTCAGCGGGGGGATCGGAGATACGCAGTATTTT. Translating it yields CASSLFSGGIGDTQYF.

On this clonotype: The junction does not match germline at one end; this may be a read error. The rearrangement uses TRBV19 and TRBJ2-1; 12 bases match TRBD1. The CDR3 loop spans 17 amino acids. CDR1 and CDR2 from the germline V gene are LNHDA and SQIVND (reference sequence). The CDR3 protein is CASRIGTGGLAYNEQFF. CDR3 in DNA: TGTGCCAGTAGGATAGGGACAGGGGGCTTAGCCTACAATGAGCAGTTCTTC.

This clonotype was found many times. V gene TRBV6-6 combines with J gene TRBJ1-5, with 8 positions matching TRBD1. This CDR3 is 14 amino acids long. V lost 10 bases, J lost 6 bases, and 11 bases stayed unmatched. Germline lookup yields CDR1 MNHNY and CDR2 SVGAGI (reference sequence). CDR3 sequence (DNA): TGTGCCATCGCTGCACAGGGGGGGAGTCAGCCCCAGCATTTT. Protein: CAIAAQGGSQPQHF.

There are many counts of this clonotype. The J gene is TRBJ1-2, the V gene TRBV10-3; possibly TRBD1 for D (5 bases). The CDR3 covers 14 residues. V lost 6 bases, J lost 2 bases, and 13 bases lay in between. Germline assignment: CDR1 ENHRY and CDR2 SYGVKD. CDR3 in amino acids: CAISLRDRNYGYTF. CDR3 nucleotide sequence: TGTGCCATCAGCTTAAGAGACAGAAACTATGGCTACACCTTC.

This clonotype was counted only a few times. The CDR3 sequence is CSIRQGLDTAAFF. The CDR3 coding sequence is TGCAGCATACGACAGGGCTTAGATACGGCGGCTTTCTTT. This rearrangement joins TRBV29-1 to TRBJ1-1; 7 bases map to TRBD1. Germline CDR1 reads SQVTM; CDR2 reads ANQGSEA. This CDR3 region has 13 residues. The junction had 17 bases not matched to a gene; V was cut back by 8 bases and J by 11 bases.

This clonotype was detected many times. The J gene is TRBJ2-1, the V gene TRBV6-2 or TRBV6-3, with TRBD2 matching over 7 bases. The CDR3 totals 15 residues. Germline assignment: CDR1 MNHEY and CDR2 SVGEGT. V was pared by 0 bases and J by 7 bases, with 6 bases of the junction left unmatched. The DNA for the CDR3 is TGTGCCAGCAGTTACTCGGGCGGGAGTGTTAATGAGCAGTTCTTC. Translated: CASSYSGGSVNEQFF.

Note on this clonotype: Since a much larger clone is just one base distant, this may be a read error. The J gene is TRBJ2-7, the V gene TRBV18, with D possibly called TRBD1 or TRBD2 (5 bases each). Trimming took 3 bases from V and 6 from J, leaving 12 bases between them. The CDR3 is made up of 13 amino acids. Germline CDR1 and CDR2: KGHSH and LQKENI. The CDR3 nucleotides are TGTGCCAGCTCACCGGGGGTGCAGAGCGAGCAGTACTTC. Translated, it gives CASSPGVQSEQYF.

This clonotype was seen more than once but under ten times. This chain uses TRBV7-2 with TRBJ2-7; TRBD2 matches 12 bases. J lost 2 bases, V lost 3 bases, and 2 bases had no gene match. The CDR3 is 15 amino acids. Germline V lookup: CDR1 SGHTA, CDR2 FQGNSA. DNA for the CDR3: TGTGCCAGCAGCTTTTCTAGCGGGAGGGCCTACGAGCAGTACTTC. Its translation: CASSFSSGRAYEQYF.

This clonotype came up many times. This chain links TRBV4-1 with TRBJ1-1, with TRBD1 as a possible D gene (5 bases). V dropped 1 base and J dropped 3 bases, with 6 bases sitting between them. Germline CDR1 and CDR2: MGHRA and YSYEKL. This CDR3 is 13 amino acids long. CDR3 nucleotides: TGCGCCAGCAGCCAAGGACAGTACACTGAAGCTTTCTTT. Translating it yields CASSQGQYTEAFF.

V gene TRBV10-3 combines with J gene TRBJ2-2; 7 bases are a match to TRBD1. Germline V CDR1 and CDR2: ENHRY, SYGVKD. Trimming cost V 11 bases and J 4 bases; bases outside gene matches: 4. The CDR3 has 12 amino acids. CDR3 nucleotide sequence: TGTGCCGCCGGGGACAGCACCGGGGAGCTGTTTTTT. It codes for CAAGDSTGELFF.

CDR3 sequence reads: CASSLTGTSGTDTQYF. The DNA of the CDR3 is TGTGCCAGCAGCTTAACCGGGACTAGCGGTACAGATACGCAGTATTTT. V usage is TRBV7-3 and J usage is TRBJ2-3, with TRBD2 matching over 11 bases. CDR1 SGHTA and CDR2 FQGTGA come from the germline V gene. The CDR3 spans 16 residues. After removal of 0 bases from V and 3 bases from J, the junction contained 2 bases not matched to a gene.

This clonotype was picked up a small number of times. V gene TRBV20-1 combines with J gene TRBJ2-3; tentative D call: TRBD2 (5 bases). With 0 bases removed from V and 2 bases from J, the gap between germline ends came to 12 bases. The CDR3 length is 15 residues. In germline, CDR1 is DFQATT, CDR2 SNEGSKA (reference sequence). This CDR3 is CSARDGAVYTDTQYF. CDR3 nucleotide sequence: TGCAGTGCTAGAGATGGAGCGGTGTACACAGATACGCAGTATTTT.